This T cell receptor beta chain was recorded in a study of blood T cells in healthy people across ages. Germline V gives CDR1 MNHEY, CDR2 SVGAGI. The CDR3 spans 16 residues. The V gene end was trimmed by 4 bases and the J gene end by 4 bases; junction bases not matched to a gene: 10. Using a J-beta primer mix together with a sample-barcoded 5' primer, a second PCR was run for about 6 to 12 cycles. From the 5' RACE reads, TCRdb called clonotypes with MiXCR, one entry per CDR3 protein. Among hundreds of thousands of distinct CDR3 sequences listed, under 80% were seen once. This rearrangement joins TRBV6-5 to TRBJ2-1; TRBD2 aligns across 7 bases. This receptor was taken from a man aged 30 to 45 in good health. The specimen sequenced was blood. The CDR3 spells CASSSRRGSSYNEQFF. Here the CDR3 DNA reads TGTGCCAGCAGTTCCCGGCGGGGGAGTTCTTACAATGAGCAGTTCTTC.